These T cell receptor beta chains were read from a single sample in a study of response to subunit inactivated influenza vaccine. One entry per CDR3 protein, called by TCRdb with MiXCR from the RT-PCR reads. The sample carries hundreds of thousands of distinct CDR3 sequences, about 14% recorded once. This specimen consisted of PBMCs from blood, obtained around 14 days before vaccination. The source of these receptors is a man aged 45-60 years who received an inactivated influenza vaccine. The CDR3 runs from the conserved cysteine through the conserved F or W. Each record gives: V gene, J gene, clone size, D gene, CDR3 protein, CDR3 DNA. The D gene is left open where the match is weak. Rows give clone size only sometimes, using once, few, many, or a class for an expanded clone.

>TRBV29-1|TRBJ2-1|few|TRBD2
CSVRTGGDNEQFF
TGCAGCGTTCGGACGGGAGGCGACAATGAGCAGTTCTTC
>TRBV4-3|TRBJ2-2|-|-
CASSPGTLGPGELFF
TGCGCCAGCAGCCCAGGGACGCTGGGTCCCGGGGAGCTGTTTTTT
>TRBV20-1|TRBJ2-4|few|TRBD1
CSASRTGKNIQYF
TGCAGTGCTTCCAGGACAGGGAAAAACATTCAGTACTTC
>TRBV20-1|TRBJ2-7|few|-
CSAVGQSSYEQYF
TGCAGTGCTGTCGGACAGAGCTCCTACGAGCAGTACTTC
>TRBV7-8|TRBJ2-3|many|TRBD1
CASSFTPETGGYYDTQYF
TGTGCCAGCAGCTTTACCCCTGAGACAGGGGGCTATTACGATACGCAGTATTTT
>TRBV6-2/TRBV6-3|TRBJ1-1|few|-
CASSRLQGVGRNTEAFF
TGTGCCAGCAGCCGCTTACAAGGGGTTGGGCGGAACACTGAAGCTTTCTTT
>TRBV6-2/TRBV6-3|TRBJ2-7|-|TRBD2
CASSLAGKPVKQYF
TGTGCCAGCAGTTTAGCGGGGAAGCCTGTGAAGCAGTACTTC
>TRBV28|TRBJ1-5|-|-
CASRLQGYNHPQHF
TGTGCCAGCAGACTCCAGGGGTACAATCACCCCCAGCATTTT
>TRBV4-2|TRBJ2-3|many|TRBD2
CASSQDQLAGADTQYF
TGTGCCAGCAGCCAAGATCAACTAGCGGGAGCAGATACGCAGTATTTT
>TRBV5-1|TRBJ2-7|-|TRBD1
CASSHNLGTGAGEQYF
TGCGCCAGCAGCCACAACCTCGGGACAGGGGCCGGCGAGCAGTACTTC
>TRBV7-9|TRBJ2-5|-|-
CASSLVGAPQETQYF
TGTGCCAGCAGCTTAGTGGGAGCCCCCCAAGAGACCCAGTACTTC
>TRBV25-1|TRBJ2-5|few|-
CASSETLQETQYF
TGTGCCAGCAGTGAAACTCTACAAGAGACCCAGTACTTC
>TRBV20-1|TRBJ2-7|few|TRBD1
CSGDRGDEQYF
TGCAGTGGGGACAGGGGGGACGAGCAGTACTTC
>TRBV24-1|TRBJ2-5|few|-
CATSRTRSETQYF
TGTGCCACTTCCAGGACAAGGTCTGAGACCCAGTACTTC
>TRBV12-3/TRBV12-4|TRBJ1-5|-|TRBD1
CASGTGANQPQHF
TGTGCCAGCGGGACAGGTGCCAATCAGCCCCAGCATTTT
>TRBV30|TRBJ2-3|-|TRBD2
CAWSSGTSVDTDTQYF
TGTGCCTGGAGTTCTGGGACTAGCGTCGACACAGATACGCAGTATTTT
>TRBV28|TRBJ1-1|few|-
CASSLFGGPGTEAFF
TGTGCCAGCAGTCTATTTGGGGGACCGGGCACTGAAGCTTTCTTT
>TRBV29-1|TRBJ2-5|-|TRBD1
CSVYPTLGTDQETQYF
TGCAGCGTTTATCCCACCCTAGGGACAGACCAAGAGACCCAGTACTTC
>TRBV6-2/TRBV6-3|TRBJ2-1|few|-
CASTRTRTHDNEQFF
TGTGCCAGTACCCGAACTAGAACGCATGACAATGAGCAGTTCTTC
>TRBV6-5|TRBJ2-2|few|TRBD1
CASSSPPGQGITGELFF
TGTGCCAGCAGTTCACCACCGGGACAGGGGATCACCGGGGAGCTGTTTTTT
>TRBV28|TRBJ1-6|-|-
CATLEGGYSPLHF
TGTGCCACCCTGGAGGGCGGATATTCACCCCTCCACTTT
>TRBV4-2|TRBJ2-1|many|-
CASSQGKRGSTLYNEQFF
TGTGCCAGCAGCCAAGGGAAGCGAGGCTCCACCTTGTACAATGAGCAGTTCTTC
>TRBV7-2|TRBJ2-5|few|TRBD2
CASSVTSGQETQYF
TGTGCCAGCAGCGTGACTAGCGGGCAAGAGACCCAGTACTTC
>TRBV29-1|TRBJ1-6|-|TRBD1
CSVRQGAPNSPLHF
TGCAGCGTGCGACAGGGGGCGCCCAATTCACCCCTCCACTTT
>TRBV20-1|TRBJ2-6|-|TRBD1
CSASPTGRSGANVLTF
TGCAGTGCTAGCCCGACAGGGAGATCCGGGGCCAACGTCCTGACTTTC
>TRBV2|TRBJ2-1|-|-
CASSEALRGQQFF
TGTGCCAGCAGTGAAGCGCTTCGGGGACAACAGTTCTTC
>TRBV20-1|TRBJ1-1|few|-
CSAHPAGIAEAFF
TGCAGTGCCCACCCCGCAGGGATAGCTGAAGCTTTCTTT
>TRBV5-6|TRBJ1-3|-|-
CASSRANTIYF
TGTGCCAGCAGCCGGGCGAACACCATATATTTT
>TRBV11-2|TRBJ1-1|few|-
CASSVSRNTEAFF
TGTGCCAGCAGCGTCTCAAGGAACACTGAAGCTTTCTTT
>TRBV2|TRBJ2-3|few|TRBD1
CASSLRTGADTQYF
TGTGCCAGCAGTCTCAGGACAGGGGCAGATACGCAGTATTTT
>TRBV4-2|TRBJ2-3|few|TRBD2
CASSQDVLAGTDTQYF
TGTGCCAGCAGCCAAGATGTTCTAGCGGGGACAGATACGCAGTATTTT
>TRBV5-6|TRBJ2-1|many|-
CASSLMVEHANEWQFF
TGTGCCAGCAGCTTGATGGTGGAACATGCCAATGAGTGGCAGTTCTTC
>TRBV7-2|TRBJ2-2|-|-
CASSRTRLGHTGELFF
TGTGCCAGCAGCCGGACGAGATTGGGTCACACCGGGGAGCTGTTTTTT
>TRBV4-1|TRBJ2-1|-|TRBD2
CASSPGGRIHEQFF
TGCGCCAGCAGCCCGGGCGGGAGAATACATGAGCAGTTCTTC
>TRBV7-2|TRBJ2-1|many|TRBD1
CASSLGQVSYNEQFF
TGTGCCAGCAGCTTGGGACAGGTCTCCTACAATGAGCAGTTCTTC
>TRBV7-2|TRBJ2-3|many|-
CASSLGTSRAADTQYF
TGTGCCAGCAGCTTAGGGACCTCCAGGGCGGCAGATACGCAGTATTTT
>TRBV5-1|TRBJ2-5|many|TRBD2
CASSVSGEETQYF
TGCGCCAGCAGCGTTAGCGGGGAGGAGACCCAGTACTTC